This TCR beta chain was captured by sequencing in a study of control samples from healthy donors and cancer patients. Sequenced by immunoSEQ multiplex PCR; TCRdb stores in-frame clones only, minus some. Of fewer than 70,000 clones listed, approximately 88% were seen once; the top ten hold about 3%. Sample: PBMCs. This clonotype was obtained from a woman aged 45-65 years with lung cancer.

CDR3 nucleotides: TGTGCCAGCAGCCCTTTTGGACAGGGGCCCTATGGCTACACCTTC. Amino acid sequence: CASSPFGQGPYGYTF. The V call is TRBV14, the J call TRBJ1-2, with 9 bases matching TRBD1. From germline, CDR1 is SGHDN and CDR2 FVKESK. The V segment lost 4 bases and the J segment 4 bases; nucleotides outside the gene matches: 7. The length of the CDR3 is 15 residues.